These 18 T cell receptor beta chains share one sample of origin, sequenced in a study of long-term antiretroviral therapy in people with HIV. Sequencing used immunoSEQ v3.0 at survey level. Sequencing was performed with immunoSEQ multiplex PCR; in TCRdb, only in-frame clones are kept and a portion is missing. Counted here are some 23,000 clones, around 79% occurring once; the ten biggest clones make up 9% to 10%. The source material was unsorted PBMCs, sampled 1.2 years after starting antiretroviral therapy. The receptors were sampled from a woman aged 40-49 years with HIV.

This clone was picked up one time. The chain combines TRBV5-4 with TRBJ1-1; D is unclear. The CDR3 has 13 residues. With 0 bases removed from V and 10 bases from J, the gap between germline ends came to 13 bases. Germline-derived CDR1 and CDR2 are SGHNT and YYREEE (reference sequence). The CDR3 bases are TGTGCCAGCAGCTTGGGGTCGCACGGTCCAGCTTTCTTT. This encodes CASSLGSHGPAFF.

The J gene is TRBJ1-3, the V gene TRBV10-3, with D perhaps TRBD1 (5 bases). V was clipped by 4 bases and J by 3 bases, with 10 bases between them. Germline CDR1 reads ENHRY; CDR2 reads SYGVKD. The CDR3 totals 14 residues. Written as DNA, the CDR3 is TGTGCCATCAGTGCCTCGACAGTTGGAAACACCATATATTTT. Its translation is CAISASTVGNTIYF.

This chain joins TRBV19 and TRBJ1-1; D gene ambiguous. Germline V lookup: CDR1 LNHDA, CDR2 SQIVND (reference sequence). The CDR3 covers 15 residues. Between the trimmed V and J ends, which lost 1 base and 0 bases, there was a span of 9 bases. The CDR3 sequence is CASSIGSGLNTEAFF. The CDR3 DNA reads as TGTGCCAGTAGTATAGGTTCCGGGTTGAACACTGAAGCTTTCTTT.

The chain uses TRBV7-2 and TRBJ1-6, with TRBD1 as a possible D gene (5 bases). V was pared by 1 base and J by 11 bases, with 15 bases between. CDR1 and CDR2 from the germline V gene are SGHTA and FQGNSA. CDR3 size: 15 residues. The CDR3, as DNA: TGTGCCAGCAGCTTAGAGTGGGGCCTTCGAGCACCCCTCCACTTT. Its translation: CASSLEWGLRAPLHF.

The genes are TRBV10-2 and TRBJ1-2; no clear D. Germline values: CDR1 WSHSY, CDR2 SAAADI. V shed 8 bases and J shed 4 bases, with 11 bases lying between them. The CDR3 covers 12 residues. Here the CDR3 DNA reads TGCGCCAGCTCGCGAGACGCCTATGGCTACACCTTC. It encodes CASSRDAYGYTF.

This clone was seen a handful of times. The V gene is TRBV2, the J gene TRBJ1-6; 10 bases align to TRBD1. CDR1 is SNHLY and CDR2 is FYNNEI in the germline V gene. The J segment lost 6 bases and the V segment lost 4 bases, leaving 6 bases of the junction unmatched. CDR3 length: 16 amino acids. The CDR3 sequence is CASSGETGGSNSPLHF. The CDR3 DNA follows: TGTGCCAGCAGTGGGGAGACAGGGGGCAGTAATTCACCCCTCCACTTT.

This chain links TRBV27 with TRBJ2-7, with D perhaps matching TRBD1 (5 bases). V was cut by 1 base and J by 5 bases, with 21 bases left in between. The CDR3 covers 17 residues. The V gene's germline CDR1 is MNHEY and CDR2 SMNVEV (reference sequence). CDR3 region: CASSLYPPGQGFDEQYF. CDR3 sequence (DNA): TGTGCCAGCAGTTTATACCCCCCCGGGCAGGGCTTCGACGAGCAGTACTTC.

The genes are TRBV5-8 and TRBJ1-4; D perhaps matches TRBD1 (5 bases). CDR3 length: 13 residues. Germline values: CDR1 SGHTS, CDR2 YDEGEE. Trimming removed 7 bases from V and 7 bases from J, with 14 bases in between. CDR3: CASGAALREKLFF. CDR3 in DNA: TGTGCCAGCGGGGCGGCTCTTCGTGAAAAACTGTTTTTT. Supplemented by reference TRBV5-8 and TRBJ1-4, the full variable domain reads EAGVTQSPTHLIKTRGQQATLRCSPISGHTSVYWYQQALGLGLQFLLWYDEGEERNRGNFPPRFSGRQFPNYSSELNVNALELEDSALYLCASGAALREKLFFGSGTQLSVL.

The J gene is TRBJ2-1, the V gene TRBV7-9; no clear D. The germline CDR1 and CDR2 sequences are SEHNR and FQNEAQ (reference sequence). The V end lost 5 bases, the J end lost 6 bases, and 8 bases lay between the germline ends. The CDR3 has 12 residues. As DNA, the CDR3 is TGTGCCAGCAGCCTGATCCGCAATGAGCAGTTCTTC. It yields the protein CASSLIRNEQFF.

The gene calls are TRBV2 and TRBJ2-5, with D maybe TRBD2 (5 bases). Between the trimmed V and J ends, which lost 5 bases and 5 bases, there was a span of 12 bases. Per germline, CDR1 SNHLY and CDR2 FYNNEI. There are 13 residues in the CDR3. CDR3 DNA: TGTGCCAGCAGTCCCATGGGCGGGGAGACCCAGTACTTC. Its translation is CASSPMGGETQYF.

The J gene is TRBJ1-6, the V gene TRBV7-9; D is perhaps TRBD1 (5 bases). The germline V gene encodes CDR1 SEHNR and CDR2 FQNEAQ (reference sequence). V was shortened by 1 base and J by 13 bases, with 17 bases between the two germline ends. The CDR3 sequence is 15 residues long. The chain's CDR3 is CASSLVSGDAPPLHF. The DNA for the CDR3 is TGTGCCAGCAGCTTAGTCTCCGGGGACGCACCTCCCCTCCACTTT.

This chain connects TRBV6-1 to TRBJ2-1; D gene ambiguous. Germline V lookup: CDR1 MNHNS, CDR2 SASEGT. Trimming took off 2 bases at V and 7 bases at J, with 12 bases between the two ends. This CDR3 is built from 14 residues. This CDR3 reads CASSESSDWNEQFF. The CDR3 bases are TGTGCCAGCAGTGAATCTTCTGACTGGAATGAGCAGTTCTTC.

This clone appeared once. The chain uses TRBV7-9 and TRBJ2-1; D not resolved. CDR3 length equals 11 residues. Germline assignment: CDR1 SEHNR and CDR2 FQNEAQ (reference sequence). Between the trimmed V and J ends, which lost 4 bases and 12 bases, there was a span of 10 bases. The CDR3 DNA reads TGTGCCAGCAGCTCCGGAGATCCGCAGTTCTTC. This sequence encodes CASSSGDPQFF.

The chain recombines TRBV12-5 with TRBJ2-1, with D maybe TRBD1 (5 bases). V was pared by 5 bases and J by 1 base, with 12 bases between. CDR3 length: 15 residues. Germline assignment: CDR1 LGHNT and CDR2 FRNRAP. CDR3 amino acids: CASGNTGTSYNEQFF. CDR3 nucleotides: TGTGCTAGTGGTAATACAGGTACGTCCTACAATGAGCAGTTCTTC.

The chain uses TRBV14 and TRBJ1-6; D remains ambiguous. Germline V gene sequence: CDR1 SGHDN, CDR2 FVKESK. The CDR3 is 16 residues long. V lost 4 bases to trimming and J lost 7 bases, with 17 bases between them. This CDR3 is CASSPLHAGQNSPLHF. In DNA form, the CDR3 reads TGTGCCAGCAGCCCGTTACACGCAGGCCAAAATTCACCCCTCCACTTT.

CDR3 sequence: CASSQVSRDRGNTEAFF. DNA of the CDR3: TGCGCCAGCAGCCAGGTGAGCCGGGACAGGGGGAACACTGAAGCTTTCTTT. This chain links TRBV4-3 with TRBJ1-1, with 10 bases identical to TRBD1. The CDR3 has 17 amino acids. Germline lookup yields CDR1 LGHNA and CDR2 YSLEER. J gave up 1 base and V 3 bases, and 8 bases lay outside the gene matches.

The rearrangement joins TRBV19 to TRBJ1-2, with a possible D match to TRBD1 (5 bases). Trimming pared 6 bases from V and 4 bases from J, leaving 21 bases between. The length of the CDR3 is 16 residues. In germline, CDR1 is LNHDA, CDR2 SQIVND (reference sequence). DNA for the CDR3: TGTGCCAGTAGGAATGTTGGTACAGGAAACGCCTATGGCTACACCTTC. Amino acids: CASRNVGTGNAYGYTF. Looking up the rest from reference TRBV19 and TRBJ1-2 gives the full variable domain: DGGITQSPKYLFRKEGQNVTLSCEQNLNHDAMYWYRQDPGQGLRLIYYSQIVNDFQKGDIAEGYSVSREKKESFPLTVTSAQKNPTAFYLCASRNVGTGNAYGYTFGSGTRLTVV.

This clone showed up just a few times. The chain has TRBV9 and TRBJ1-1; D ambiguous. Germline lookup yields CDR1 SGDLS and CDR2 YYNGEE. There are 13 residues in the CDR3. Trimming stripped 3 bases from V and 6 bases from J, with 12 bases between. CDR3 residues: CASSGSGVAEAFF. The CDR3 coding sequence is TGTGCCAGCAGCGGCTCGGGCGTGGCTGAAGCTTTCTTT.